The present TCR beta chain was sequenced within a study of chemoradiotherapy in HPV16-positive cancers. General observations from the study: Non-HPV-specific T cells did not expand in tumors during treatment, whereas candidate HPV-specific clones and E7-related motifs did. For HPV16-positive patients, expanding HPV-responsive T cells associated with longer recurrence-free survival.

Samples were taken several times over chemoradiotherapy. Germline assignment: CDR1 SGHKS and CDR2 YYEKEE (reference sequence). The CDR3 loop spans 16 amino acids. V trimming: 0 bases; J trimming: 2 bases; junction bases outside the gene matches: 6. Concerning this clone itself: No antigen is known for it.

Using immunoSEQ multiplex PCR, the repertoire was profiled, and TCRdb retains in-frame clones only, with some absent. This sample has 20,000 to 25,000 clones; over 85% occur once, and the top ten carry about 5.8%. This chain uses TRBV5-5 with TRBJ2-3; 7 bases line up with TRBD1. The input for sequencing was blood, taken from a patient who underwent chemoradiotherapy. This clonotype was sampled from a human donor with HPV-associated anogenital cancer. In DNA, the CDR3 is TGTGCCAGCAGCTTGGGGGGGACAGACGCCACAGATACGCAGTATTTT. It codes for CASSLGGTDATDTQYF.